This T cell receptor beta chain was profiled in a study of cytomegalovirus exposure and HLA in healthy donors. PCR was performed using 60 Vbeta and 13 Jbeta primers. Sequenced by immunoSEQ multiplex PCR; TCRdb stores in-frame clones only, minus some. This sample has roughly 140,000 clones, with about three fifths found just once. As for this clone: Its antigen is currently unknown.

Samples came from healthy bone marrow donors. Germline V lookup: CDR1 SGHTA, CDR2 FQGNSA. CDR3 length equals 14 residues. Germline trimming cut 1 base from V and 2 bases from J; bases unmatched to any gene: 1. Study-level points and caveats: In a later analysis, an Asian-associated ancestry cluster reportedly showed fewer N-insertions than the 666-donor mean.

The chain joins TRBV7-2 to TRBJ2-7, with TRBD1 matching 8 bases. This clonotype was sampled from a woman aged 55-70 years in good health and CMV-seropositive. Sequenced material: PBMCs. The CDR3 region has the DNA TGTGCCAGCAGCTTAGTACAGGGGGCCTACGAGCAGTACTTC. Protein product: CASSLVQGAYEQYF.